The text below deals with one T cell receptor (beta chain). Its target is unknown. This sample was taken from a study of T cells expressing NK-cell markers. Study-wide context: Repertoire data for TCR beta were derived from sorted T cells (CD3+CD56+NKG2C+, CD3+CD56+NKG2C- and CD3+CD56-NKG2C+). The eight sequenced donors comprised seven who were HCMV-seropositive and one who was seronegative.

This CDR3 contains 13 residues. Germline assignment: CDR1 DFQATT and CDR2 SNEGSKA (reference sequence). The authors made TCR beta cDNA libraries by 5'RACE template switching. This switching added a universal primer site and UMIs. Using the 5' RACE reads, TCRdb records one entry per CDR3 protein without DNA. The repertoire shows about 460,000 distinct CDR3 sequences; the top ten hold 1.4%. Study-wide results and caveats: In roughly six donors, dominant CD3+CD56+NKG2C+ clonotypes ranked among the top 10 CD8+ clonotypes.

The sequence was collected from a woman aged 50 to 60 in good health. The chain recombines TRBV20-1 with TRBJ1-5; TCRdb indicates TRBD1, and absent DNA this call remains unverified. Sequencing was done on a sample of blood T cells: a sorted CD56 or NKG2C T cell subset, CD4+ or CD8+ T cells, or bulk PBMC T cells (not recorded which). Here the CDR3 reads CSARQGVDQPQHF.